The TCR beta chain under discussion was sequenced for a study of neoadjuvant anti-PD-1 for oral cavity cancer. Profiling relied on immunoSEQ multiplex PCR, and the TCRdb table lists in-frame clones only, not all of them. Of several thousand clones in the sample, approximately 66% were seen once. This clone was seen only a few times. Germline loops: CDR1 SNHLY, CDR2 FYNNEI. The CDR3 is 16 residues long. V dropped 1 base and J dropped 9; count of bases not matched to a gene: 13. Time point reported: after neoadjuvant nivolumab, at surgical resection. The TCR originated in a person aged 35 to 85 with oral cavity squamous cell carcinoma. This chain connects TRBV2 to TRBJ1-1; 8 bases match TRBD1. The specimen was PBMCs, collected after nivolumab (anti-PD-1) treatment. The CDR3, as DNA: TGTGCCAGCAGTGAAGTCAGGACAGGGTCGGGCGATAAAGCTTTCTTT. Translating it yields CASSEVRTGSGDKAFF.